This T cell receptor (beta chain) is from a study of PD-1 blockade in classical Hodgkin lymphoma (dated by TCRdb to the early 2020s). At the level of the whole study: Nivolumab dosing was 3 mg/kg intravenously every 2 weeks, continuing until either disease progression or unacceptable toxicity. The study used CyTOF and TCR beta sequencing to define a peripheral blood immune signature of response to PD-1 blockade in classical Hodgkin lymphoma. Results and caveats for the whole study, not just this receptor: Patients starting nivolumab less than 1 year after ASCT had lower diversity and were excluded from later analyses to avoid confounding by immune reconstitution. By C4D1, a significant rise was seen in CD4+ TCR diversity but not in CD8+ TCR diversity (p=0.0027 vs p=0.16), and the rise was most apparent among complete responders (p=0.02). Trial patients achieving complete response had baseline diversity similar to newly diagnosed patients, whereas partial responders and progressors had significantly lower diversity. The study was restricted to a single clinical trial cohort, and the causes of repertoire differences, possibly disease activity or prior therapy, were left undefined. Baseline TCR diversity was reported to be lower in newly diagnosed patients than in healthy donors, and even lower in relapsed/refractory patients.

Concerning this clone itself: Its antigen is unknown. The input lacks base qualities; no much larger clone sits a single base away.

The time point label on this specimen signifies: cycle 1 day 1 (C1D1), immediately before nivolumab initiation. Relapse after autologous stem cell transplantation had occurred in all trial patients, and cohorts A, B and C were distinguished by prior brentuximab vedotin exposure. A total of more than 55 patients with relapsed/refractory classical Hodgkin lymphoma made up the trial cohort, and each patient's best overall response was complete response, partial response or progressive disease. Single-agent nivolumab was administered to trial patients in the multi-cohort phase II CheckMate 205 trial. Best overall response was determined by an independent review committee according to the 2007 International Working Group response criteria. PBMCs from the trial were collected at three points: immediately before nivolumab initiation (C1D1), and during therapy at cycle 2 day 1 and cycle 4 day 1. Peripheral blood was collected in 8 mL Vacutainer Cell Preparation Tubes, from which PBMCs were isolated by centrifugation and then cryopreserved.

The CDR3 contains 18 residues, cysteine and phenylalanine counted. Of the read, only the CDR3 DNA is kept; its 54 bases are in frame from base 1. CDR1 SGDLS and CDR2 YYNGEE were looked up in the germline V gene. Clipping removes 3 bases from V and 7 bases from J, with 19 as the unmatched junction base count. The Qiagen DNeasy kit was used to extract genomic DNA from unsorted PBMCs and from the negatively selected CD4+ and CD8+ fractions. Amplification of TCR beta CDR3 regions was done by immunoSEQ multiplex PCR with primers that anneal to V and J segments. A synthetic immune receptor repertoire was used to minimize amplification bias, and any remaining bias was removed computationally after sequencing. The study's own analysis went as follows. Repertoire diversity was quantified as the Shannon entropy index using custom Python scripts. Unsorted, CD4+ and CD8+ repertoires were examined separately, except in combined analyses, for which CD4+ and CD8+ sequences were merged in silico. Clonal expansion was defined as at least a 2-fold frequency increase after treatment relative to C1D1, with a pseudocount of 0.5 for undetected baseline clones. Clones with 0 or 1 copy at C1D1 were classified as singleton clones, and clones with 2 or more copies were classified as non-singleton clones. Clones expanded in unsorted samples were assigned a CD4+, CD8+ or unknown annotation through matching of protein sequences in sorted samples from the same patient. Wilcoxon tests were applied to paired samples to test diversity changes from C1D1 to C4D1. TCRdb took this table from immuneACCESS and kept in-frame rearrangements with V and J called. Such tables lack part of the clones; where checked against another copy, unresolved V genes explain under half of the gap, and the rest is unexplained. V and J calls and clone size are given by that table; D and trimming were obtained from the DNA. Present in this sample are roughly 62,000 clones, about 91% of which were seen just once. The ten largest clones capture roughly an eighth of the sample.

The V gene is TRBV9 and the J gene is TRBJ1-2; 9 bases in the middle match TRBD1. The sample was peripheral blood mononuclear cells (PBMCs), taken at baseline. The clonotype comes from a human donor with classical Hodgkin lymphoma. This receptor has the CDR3 CASSAPRTGYRGRSGYTF. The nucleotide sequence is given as TGTGCCAGCAGCGCACCCCGGACGGGTTACAGGGGGCGATCTGGCTACACCTTC.